The 29 T cell receptor beta chains below all came from one sample that was sequenced in a study of blood T cell repertoires in COVID-19. The method was immunoSEQ multiplex PCR; TCRdb's version includes in-frame clones alone and lacks a portion of them. The data contain around 130,000 clones, around 87% of them singletons. Sample: peripheral blood. These receptor sequences come from a man aged 65-85 years with active COVID-19.

The chain joins TRBV7-2 to TRBJ1-6; a weak D match, TRBD1 (5 bases). Germline loops: CDR1 SGHTA, CDR2 FQGNSA. V dropped 5 bases and J dropped 7 bases, with 12 bases sitting between them. This CDR3 is 14 amino acids long. CDR3 DNA: TGTGCCAGCAGCCGGCAGGGCCCCAATTCACCCCTCCACTTT. This gives the protein CASSRQGPNSPLHF.

The rearrangement joins TRBV28 to TRBJ2-2; weak D call: TRBD2 (6 bases). V was pared by 5 bases and J by 2 bases, with 15 bases between. Germline values: CDR1 MDHEN, CDR2 SYDVKM. The CDR3 is 16 amino acids. The CDR3 loop is CASSADGAGNTGELFF. Written as DNA, the CDR3 is TGTGCCAGCAGTGCGGACGGGGCGGGAAACACCGGGGAGCTGTTTTTT.

The V call is TRBV6-4, the J call TRBJ1-1; D not resolved. V lost 2 bases to trimming and J lost 4 bases, with 11 bases between them. The germline gives CDR1 MRHNA, CDR2 SNTAGT. CDR3 length equals 14 residues. The CDR3 sequence: CASSDGEGGTEAFF. The CDR3 DNA sequence: TGTGCCAGCAGTGACGGGGAGGGAGGCACTGAAGCTTTCTTT.

The chain uses TRBV7-6 and TRBJ2-1; 7 nucleotides align to TRBD1. CDR3 length: 17 residues. Germline lookup yields CDR1 SGHVS and CDR2 FNYEAQ. Germline trimming cut 4 bases from V and 0 bases from J; bases unmatched to any gene: 9. The CDR3, as DNA: TGTGCCAGCAGCTCCACAGGGGTAGCGAACTCCTACAATGAGCAGTTCTTC. This translates into CASSSTGVANSYNEQFF.

This clone appeared once. The V and J genes are TRBV7-9 and TRBJ2-1, with 14 bases lining up with TRBD2. Per germline, CDR1 SEHNR and CDR2 FQNEAQ (reference sequence). The CDR3 contains 14 residues. After removal of 5 bases from V and 14 bases from J, the junction contained 8 bases not matched to a gene. The CDR3 loop reads CASSTTGLAGEKFF. DNA for the CDR3: TGTGCCAGCAGCACAACGGGACTAGCGGGAGAAAAGTTCTTC. Full variable domain (rest looked up from reference TRBV7-9 and TRBJ2-1): DTGVSQNPRHKITKRGQNVTFRCDPISEHNRLYWYRQTLGQGPEFLTYFQNEAQLEKSRLLSDRFSAERPKGSFSTLEIQRTEQGDSAMYLCASSTTGLAGEKFFGPGTRLTVL.

This chain joins TRBV5-1 and TRBJ2-7; possibly TRBD1 for D (5 bases). This CDR3 has 15 residues. Germline CDR1 reads SGHRS; CDR2 reads YFSETQ. V was cut by 0 bases and J by 3 bases, with 13 bases left in between. The CDR3 sequence is CASSLGGGTNYEQYF. CDR3 nucleotides: TGCGCCAGCAGCTTGGGGGGCGGCACGAACTACGAGCAGTACTTC.

The genes are TRBV27 and TRBJ2-7; D gene unclear. V lost 5 bases, J lost 7 bases, and 18 bases lay in between. CDR1 and CDR2 from the germline V gene are MNHEY and SMNVEV (reference sequence). CDR3 length equals 14 residues. The CDR3: CASSPLNDLREQYF. In nucleotides, the CDR3 is TGTGCCAGCAGTCCCTTAAATGATTTGCGGGAGCAGTACTTC.

The gene calls are TRBV30 and TRBJ1-6; tentatively, D is TRBD1 (6 bases). CDR3 length: 16 amino acids. V dropped 4 bases and J dropped 5 bases, with 18 bases sitting between them. The V gene's germline CDR1 is GTSNPN and CDR2 SVGIG (reference sequence). The CDR3 sequence: CAWKRPVGGHNSPLHF. In DNA, the CDR3 is TGTGCCTGGAAAAGACCCGTGGGGGGGCATAATTCACCCCTCCACTTT.

This clone appeared a few times. V and J are TRBV27 and TRBJ2-5, with D possibly being TRBD2 (6 bases). Germline CDR1 MNHEY, CDR2 SMNVEV (reference sequence). The V gene lost 5 bases and the J gene lost 1 base, with 17 bases spanning the gap. This CDR3 has 16 residues. CDR3 DNA sequence: TGTGCCAGCAGTGTAGGGTGGGGCGGGACCCAAGAGACCCAGTACTTC. Its translation is CASSVGWGGTQETQYF.

The chain joins TRBV5-4 to TRBJ1-6; D is perhaps TRBD1 (6 bases). V lost 0 bases and J lost 7, with 11 bases in between. This CDR3 comprises 15 residues. Looked up from germline, CDR1 is SGHNT and CDR2 is YYREEE (reference sequence). For the CDR3, the DNA is TGTGCCAGCAGCTTGGGACAGGTGTGGAATTCACCCCTCCACTTT. The encoded protein is CASSLGQVWNSPLHF.

The rearrangement uses TRBV28 and TRBJ1-1, with D perhaps matching TRBD1 (6 bases). V was cut by 1 base and J by 10 bases, with 22 bases left in between. This CDR3 comprises 16 residues. Germline CDR1 MDHEN, CDR2 SYDVKM. In DNA, the CDR3 is TGTGCCAGCAGTTTATCCGCAGGGGCCGGGTCCATCGGAGCTTTCTTT. It encodes CASSLSAGAGSIGAFF.

The chain employs TRBV6-5 and TRBJ1-6; the D gene is possibly TRBD1 (5 bases). Deletions cut 6 bases from V and 8 bases from J, with 17 bases between. The CDR3 sequence is 15 residues long. CDR1 is MNHEY and CDR2 is SVGAGI in the germline V gene. The CDR3: CASSRGRQGDSPLHF. The CDR3 nucleotides are TGTGCCAGCAGCCGTGGACGGCAAGGGGATTCACCCCTCCACTTT.

This clone appeared a single time. The J gene is TRBJ2-7, the V gene TRBV12-3 or TRBV12-4, with D tentatively TRBD1 (6 bases). V was cut by 7 bases and J by 0 bases, with 10 bases left in between. The CDR3 has 13 residues. The CDR3 DNA reads as TGTGCCAGCACCTGGACAGACTCCTACGAGCAGTACTTC. This translates into CASTWTDSYEQYF.

The J gene is TRBJ2-7, the V gene TRBV27; TRBD1 matches at 8 bases. The germline V gene encodes CDR1 MNHEY and CDR2 SMNVEV (reference sequence). The CDR3 sequence is 14 residues long. The V gene end was trimmed by 6 bases and the J gene end by 4 bases; junction bases not matched to a gene: 8. CDR3 DNA sequence: TGTGCCAGCAGCAAGGGACAGGTTTATTACGAGCAGTACTTC. Amino acid sequence: CASSKGQVYYEQYF.

The rearrangement links TRBV6-1 to TRBJ1-2; a possible D gene is TRBD1 (5 bases). The CDR3 contains 13 residues. The germline CDR1 and CDR2 sequences are MNHNS and SASEGT. Trimming took 3 bases from V and 4 from J, leaving 9 bases between them. The chain's CDR3 is CASSEGGFYGYTF. Here the CDR3 DNA reads TGTGCCAGCAGTGAGGGGGGATTCTATGGCTACACCTTC.

V and J are TRBV15 and TRBJ2-2; D might be TRBD2 (5 bases). V dropped 3 bases and J dropped 4 bases, with 9 bases sitting between them. The CDR3 covers 14 residues. Germline V lookup: CDR1 LNHNV, CDR2 YYDKDF (reference sequence). This chain's CDR3 is CATSRVAGTGELFF. In DNA, the CDR3 is TGTGCCACCAGCAGGGTCGCGGGCACCGGGGAGCTGTTTTTT.

The chain has TRBV5-1 and TRBJ1-1, with 9 nucleotides matching TRBD1. The CDR3 length is 15 residues. Trimming removed 0 bases from V and 6 bases from J; junction bases left unmatched: 6. Germline assignment: CDR1 SGHRS and CDR2 YFSETQ. The CDR3 region is CASSLGTGVVAEAFF. The DNA of the CDR3 is TGCGCCAGCAGCTTGGGGACAGGGGTCGTCGCTGAAGCTTTCTTT.

The V and J genes are TRBV7-9 and TRBJ1-5, with D hard to call. CDR3 length equals 14 residues. Germline-derived CDR1 and CDR2 are SEHNR and FQNEAQ (reference sequence). V lost 1 base to trimming and J lost 2 bases, with 6 bases between them. The CDR3 DNA follows: TGTGCCAGCAGCTTAGGTCAGGGCAATCAGCCCCAGCATTTT. It is translated as CASSLGQGNQPQHF.

The chain combines TRBV4-1 with TRBJ1-2; TRBD1 might be the D (5 bases). Germline V gene sequence: CDR1 MGHRA, CDR2 YSYEKL. V gave up 0 bases and J gave up 3 bases, with 11 bases separating them. This CDR3 has 15 residues. The CDR3 loop is CASSQEAGGDYGYTF. CDR3 nucleotides: TGCGCCAGCAGCCAAGAGGCGGGGGGGGACTATGGCTACACCTTC.

This clone has only a few counts. This rearrangement joins TRBV15 to TRBJ2-1; 10 bases fit TRBD2. V trimming: 1 base; J trimming: 4 bases; junction bases outside the gene matches: 4. Germline CDR1 is LNHNV and CDR2 is YYDKDF (reference sequence). This CDR3 comprises 16 residues. In nucleotides, the CDR3 is TGTGCCACCAGCAGAGGGGCTAGCGGGAGTTACAATGAGCAGTTCTTC. Translation: CATSRGASGSYNEQFF.

The chain recombines TRBV7-6 with TRBJ2-2; TRBD1 matches 9 bases. Germline V gene data show CDR1 as SGHVS and CDR2 as FNYEAQ. CDR3 length: 18 residues. Losses at the gene ends were 2 bases for V and 4 bases for J; bases not matched to a gene: 11. The CDR3 bases are TGTGCCAGCAGCTTACCCCTTGAGGGACAGGGAACCACCGGGGAGCTGTTTTTT. Its translation is CASSLPLEGQGTTGELFF.

The chain has TRBV28 and TRBJ1-1; maybe TRBD1 (5 bases). The CDR3 sequence is 13 residues long. CDR1 is MDHEN and CDR2 is SYDVKM in the germline V gene. Trimming removed 5 bases from V and 0 bases from J, with 7 bases in between. For the CDR3, the DNA is TGTGCCAGCAGTGTCAGGGTGAACACTGAAGCTTTCTTT. Translated, it gives CASSVRVNTEAFF. The full variable domain, in which reference TRBV28 and TRBJ1-1 provide the parts outside the CDR3, is DVKVTQSSRYLVKRTGEKVFLECVQDMDHENMFWYRQDPGLGLRLIYFSYDVKMKEKGDIPEGYSVSREKKERFSLILESASTNQTSMYLCASSVRVNTEAFFGQGTRLTVV.

The V and J genes are TRBV24-1 and TRBJ2-1; 8 bases are shared with TRBD2. V dropped 6 bases and J dropped 1; count of bases not matched to a gene: 7. CDR1 KGHDR and CDR2 SFDVKD come from the germline V gene. The CDR3 sequence is 16 residues long. The CDR3 region is CATSPKSGSSYNEQFF. CDR3 coding DNA: TGTGCCACCAGTCCCAAAAGCGGGAGTTCCTACAATGAGCAGTTCTTC.

V and J are TRBV18 and TRBJ1-1; D might be TRBD1 (6 bases). The CDR3 is 13 residues long. Germline V gives CDR1 KGHSH, CDR2 LQKENI. The ends were cut back, 4 bases at V and 2 bases at J, with 8 bases in the middle. The CDR3 spells CASSLQGNTEAFF. CDR3 nucleotide sequence: TGTGCCAGCTCACTACAGGGAAACACTGAAGCTTTCTTT.

With respect to this clone: The sample holds other DNA sequences that translate to the same CDR3. The chain recombines TRBV2 with TRBJ2-7, with 9 bases aligning to TRBD2. CDR1 and CDR2 from the germline V gene are SNHLY and FYNNEI. CDR3 length: 14 amino acids. The trim removed 2 bases at V and 5 bases at J, leaving 4 bases unmatched. In DNA, the CDR3 is TGTGCCAGCAGTGAAACTAGCGGGCGCGACGAGCAGTACTTC. Amino acids: CASSETSGRDEQYF.

The rearrangement joins TRBV7-3 to TRBJ2-5, with TRBD2 matching over 14 bases. Losses at the gene ends were 5 bases for V and 5 bases for J; bases not matched to a gene: 7. The CDR3 has 16 amino acids. In germline, CDR1 is SGHTA, CDR2 FQGTGA. The CDR3 region has the DNA TGTGCCAGCAGCATGGGACTAGCGGGAGTAAGGGAGACCCAGTACTTC. Its protein product is CASSMGLAGVRETQYF.

The chain joins TRBV5-1 to TRBJ1-1, with D perhaps matching TRBD1 (5 bases). Trimming removed 5 bases at V and 5 bases at J, with 19 bases between. The V gene's germline CDR1 is SGHRS and CDR2 YFSETQ. The CDR3 length is 15 residues. CDR3 residues: CASSSDYPGTTEAFF. CDR3 sequence (DNA): TGCGCCAGCAGTTCGGACTACCCAGGGACGACTGAAGCTTTCTTT.

For the CDR3, the DNA is TGCGCCAGCAGGCCGGACTCTTTCACCGGGGAGCTGTTTTTT. Translation: CASRPDSFTGELFF. The chain employs TRBV10-1 and TRBJ2-2, with D perhaps TRBD2 (5 bases). From germline, CDR1 is WNHNN and CDR2 SYGVQD (reference sequence). Trimming took off 6 bases at V and 4 bases at J, with 12 bases between the two ends. The CDR3 covers 14 residues.

The chain uses TRBV11-2 and TRBJ2-1, with 8 bases lining up with TRBD2. Germline CDR1 SGHAT, CDR2 FQNNGV. V was clipped by 2 bases and J by 4 bases; unmatched bases: 13. The CDR3 is 18 amino acids. Written as DNA, the CDR3 is TGTGCCAGCAGCTTACGGGGGGTAGGGACTAGTTCTTACAATGAGCAGTTCTTC. Its translation: CASSLRGVGTSSYNEQFF.